These 15 T cell receptor beta chains were all obtained from the same sample, sequenced in a study of shared clonotypes between healthy human individuals. TCRdb's table, derived via immunoSEQ multiplex PCR, lists solely in-frame clones and lacks some. The sample shows roughly 520,000 clones, approximately 94% of them seen only once. Sequences were obtained from naive CD4+ T cells sorted from blood. Subset given: CD45RA+ positively selected. The receptors were sampled from a woman aged 30 to 39 in good health.

This clone was counted only a few times. This chain uses TRBV29-1 with TRBJ2-5; D possibly corresponds to TRBD1 (6 bases). Trimming shortened V by 2 bases and J by 2 bases, and 9 bases separated the two germline ends. The CDR3 is 13 residues long. Germline V gives CDR1 SQVTM, CDR2 ANQGSEA. Here the CDR3 DNA reads TGCAGCGTTGAACCTCAGGGGCAAGAGACCCAGTACTTC. It translates to CSVEPQGQETQYF.

V gene TRBV14 combines with J gene TRBJ2-5; 12 positions match TRBD2. Germline V gene lookup returns CDR1 SGHDN and CDR2 FVKESK. CDR3 size: 15 residues. J gave up 4 bases and V 3 bases, and 3 bases lay outside the gene matches. The CDR3 bases are TGTGCCAGCAGCCAGCTAGCGGGAGGGCTAGAGACCCAGTACTTC. It specifies CASSQLAGGLETQYF.

CDR3 loop: CASSLVNEQYF. CDR3 nucleotides: TGTGCCAGCAGTTTGGTCAACGAGCAGTACTTC. The chain is built from TRBV2 and TRBJ2-7; D gene ambiguous. The length of the CDR3 is 11 residues. Germline-derived CDR1 and CDR2 are SNHLY and FYNNEI. The ends were cut back, 5 bases at V and 5 bases at J, with 7 bases in the middle.

V and J are TRBV2 and TRBJ2-7, with 11 bases that match TRBD2. The CDR3 loop spans 17 amino acids. Per the germline V gene, CDR1 is SNHLY and CDR2 is FYNNEI. V lost 4 bases, J lost 0 bases, and 8 bases stayed unmatched. Here the CDR3 reads CASSAGSGRASSYEQYF. Written as DNA, the CDR3 is TGTGCCAGCAGTGCAGGTAGCGGGAGGGCGAGCTCCTACGAGCAGTACTTC.

The chain joins TRBV28 to TRBJ2-7; D is tentatively TRBD1 or TRBD2 (8 bases each). The CDR3 has 15 amino acids. Germline CDR1 is MDHEN and CDR2 is SYDVKM. V shed 5 bases and J shed 1 base, with 15 bases lying between them. CDR3 residues: CASSRQGTRSYEQYF. Here the CDR3 DNA reads TGTGCCAGCAGTCGACAGGGGACTAGATCCTACGAGCAGTACTTC.

The chain joins TRBV5-1 to TRBJ2-5; 8 nucleotides line up with TRBD2. V shed 0 bases, J shed 4 bases, and the junction held 14 bases outside the gene matches. The V gene's germline CDR1 is SGHRS and CDR2 YFSETQ. This CDR3 is built from 18 residues. DNA of the CDR3: TGCGCCAGCAGCTTGGGAGTTGATAGCGGGAATTACGGAGAGACCCAGTACTTC. Protein: CASSLGVDSGNYGETQYF.

V is TRBV28 and J is TRBJ2-5, with TRBD2 as a possible D gene (5 bases). The germline V gene has CDR1 MDHEN and CDR2 SYDVKM. This CDR3 is 13 amino acids long. Trimming removed 8 bases from V and 2 bases from J, with 12 bases in between. Here the CDR3 DNA reads TGTGCCAGCGCCCAGCGGTTTCAAGAGACCCAGTACTTC. It encodes CASAQRFQETQYF.

The chain has TRBV27 and TRBJ1-4; TRBD1 agrees at 7 bases. The germline gives CDR1 MNHEY, CDR2 SMNVEV (reference sequence). The length of the CDR3 is 15 residues. V was clipped by 4 bases and J by 7 bases; unmatched bases: 9. The CDR3 region is CASSSTGIRGEKLFF. CDR3 DNA: TGTGCCAGCAGTTCGACAGGGATTCGTGGTGAAAAACTGTTTTTT.

The rearrangement uses TRBV7-9 and TRBJ2-2, with TRBD1 matching 7 bases. V shed 5 bases, J shed 1 base, and the junction held 4 bases outside the gene matches. This CDR3 comprises 15 residues. Germline V CDR1 and CDR2: SEHNR, FQNEAQ (reference sequence). The CDR3 DNA reads TGTGCCAGCAGCCACTGGACAGGGAACACCGGGGAGCTGTTTTTT. Residues: CASSHWTGNTGELFF. Complete variable domain (other parts from reference TRBV7-9 and TRBJ2-2): DTGVSQNPRHKITKRGQNVTFRCDPISEHNRLYWYRQTLGQGPEFLTYFQNEAQLEKSRLLSDRFSAERPKGSFSTLEIQRTEQGDSAMYLCASSHWTGNTGELFFGEGSRLTVL.

This clone appeared a single time. The chain has TRBV29-1 and TRBJ2-1; 8 bases agree with TRBD2. CDR1 is SQVTM and CDR2 is ANQGSEA in the germline V gene. Unmatched junction bases numbered 4, after V lost 4 bases and J lost 2 bases. The CDR3 has 14 residues. The CDR3: CSVAFSGAYNEQFF. The CDR3 DNA reads as TGCAGCGTTGCTTTTAGCGGGGCCTACAATGAGCAGTTCTTC.

The rearrangement links TRBV5-8 to TRBJ2-7; 9 bases match TRBD1. CDR1 and CDR2 (germline): SGHTS, YDEGEE. V lost 0 bases to trimming and J lost 5 bases; unmatched junction nucleotides: 18. The CDR3 is 19 residues long. Written as DNA, the CDR3 is TGTGCCAGCAGCTTGGCCTACTGGGTGGCCGGGACAGGGTTCCACGAGCAGTACTTC. Its translation: CASSLAYWVAGTGFHEQYF. Using reference TRBV5-8 and TRBJ2-7 for the parts outside the CDR3, the full variable domain is EAGVTQSPTHLIKTRGQQATLRCSPISGHTSVYWYQQALGLGLQFLLWYDEGEERNRGNFPPRFSGRQFPNYSSELNVNALELEDSALYLCASSLAYWVAGTGFHEQYFGPGTRLTVT.

The chain joins TRBV11-2 to TRBJ2-5; 8 nucleotides line up with TRBD2. This CDR3 spans 15 amino acids. The junction had 8 bases not matched to a gene; V was cut back by 3 bases and J by 5 bases. Germline V gives CDR1 SGHAT, CDR2 FQNNGV. The CDR3 region has the DNA TGTGCCAGCAGCTTCACTAGCGGTTCGTTGGAGACCCAGTACTTC. Protein product: CASSFTSGSLETQYF.

The gene calls are TRBV5-1 and TRBJ2-1; TRBD1 matches at 7 bases. V dropped 4 bases and J dropped 7; count of bases not matched to a gene: 8. Germline assignment: CDR1 SGHRS and CDR2 YFSETQ. The CDR3 runs 14 residues. The CDR3 bases are TGCGCCAGCAGCCCGGACAGGTTGGGGAATGAGCAGTTCTTC. Amino acids: CASSPDRLGNEQFF.

This sequence joins TRBV19 and TRBJ2-2, with D hard to call. Trimming stripped 3 bases from V and 0 bases from J, with 17 bases between. Germline V lookup: CDR1 LNHDA, CDR2 SQIVND (reference sequence). This CDR3 region has 18 residues. The CDR3 here is CASSIWAIFDSNTGELFF. The CDR3 DNA reads as TGTGCCAGTAGTATCTGGGCGATTTTTGATTCGAACACCGGGGAGCTGTTTTTT.

The V gene is TRBV11-1, the J gene TRBJ2-2, with 8 bases aligning to TRBD2. Per the germline V gene, CDR1 is SGHAT and CDR2 is FQDESV (reference sequence). Losses at the gene ends were 5 bases for V and 4 bases for J; bases not matched to a gene: 9. This CDR3 comprises 16 residues. CDR3 nucleotides: TGTGCCAGCAGCCCGTTTCAGCGGGAGATCACCGGGGAGCTGTTTTTT. This sequence encodes CASSPFQREITGELFF.